Shown below are 13 T cell receptor beta chains from a single sample sequenced in a study of blood T cell repertoires in COVID-19. Only in-frame clones appear in the TCRdb table, and some are missing; sequencing was by immunoSEQ multiplex PCR. The sample includes some 130,000 clones, 78% of them seen just once. The sequencing sample was made of peripheral blood. These receptors originate from a man between 60 and 75 years old who had recovered from COVID-19.

J is TRBJ1-2 and V is TRBV3-1 (or the pseudogene TRBV3-2); D remains unclear. Germline CDR1 reads LGHDT; CDR2 reads YNNKEL (reference sequence). Trimming shortened V by 8 bases and J by 3 bases, and 13 bases separated the two germline ends. The CDR3 runs to 13 residues. CDR3 sequence reads: CASGWRVDYGYTF. Written as DNA, the CDR3 is TGTGCCAGCGGGTGGAGGGTCGACTATGGCTACACCTTC.

In this sample, this clone turned up a few times. This chain connects TRBV5-1 to TRBJ2-1; TRBD2 matches 8 bases. The CDR3 totals 15 residues. Per the germline V gene, CDR1 is SGHRS and CDR2 is YFSETQ. Trimming at V came to 5 bases and at J to 0 bases, leaving 4 bases not matched to a gene. In DNA form, the CDR3 reads TGCGCCAGCAGTACCGGGACTAGCTCCTACAATGAGCAGTTCTTC. It codes for CASSTGTSSYNEQFF.

This chain links TRBV29-1 with TRBJ2-3, with D perhaps matching TRBD2 (7 bases). The length of the CDR3 is 13 residues. From germline, CDR1 is SQVTM and CDR2 ANQGSEA. Between the trimmed V and J ends, which lost 5 bases and 5 bases, there was a span of 14 bases. CDR3 protein: CSVRSGGGDTQYF. The CDR3 coding sequence is TGCAGCGTTCGGTCGGGGGGCGGAGATACGCAGTATTTT.

The gene calls are TRBV6-5 and TRBJ1-2; D may be TRBD1 (5 bases). The germline V and J ends were trimmed by 6 bases and 7 bases, with 21 bases remaining between them. This CDR3 contains 15 residues. Germline V gene sequence: CDR1 MNHEY, CDR2 SVGAGI. The CDR3 here is CASRPGLYPSGGYTF. The CDR3 DNA follows: TGTGCCAGCAGACCGGGACTCTACCCTTCCGGTGGCTACACCTTC.

The chain joins TRBV27 to TRBJ2-1, with 8 nucleotides matching TRBD1. J was trimmed by 7 bases and V by 2 bases; bases with no gene match: 16. Germline V gene sequence: CDR1 MNHEY, CDR2 SMNVEV (reference sequence). The CDR3 spans 18 residues. CDR3 bases: TGTGCCAGCAGTTTACTTTTCGAGACAGGGGCCCCCGGGAATGAGCAGTTCTTC. Encoded protein: CASSLLFETGAPGNEQFF.

The rearrangement joins TRBV5-6 to TRBJ2-2; TRBD2 agrees at 12 bases. Germline V lookup: CDR1 SGHDT, CDR2 YYEEEE. There are 15 residues in the CDR3. V was pared by 0 bases and J by 9 bases, with 3 bases of the junction left unmatched. The CDR3 bases are TGTGCCAGCAGCTTGGGACTAGCGGGAGACAGGGAGCTGTTTTTT. It is translated as CASSLGLAGDRELFF.

This clone was seen once. The chain links TRBV5-1 to TRBJ2-3; D may be TRBD2 (6 bases). V lost 1 base, J lost 4 bases, and 10 bases lay in between. The CDR3 length is 14 residues. Looked up from germline, CDR1 is SGHRS and CDR2 is YFSETQ. CDR3 coding DNA: TGCGCCAGCAGCTTGCGGACTACTTCAGATACGCAGTATTTT. Translated, it gives CASSLRTTSDTQYF.

J is TRBJ2-6 and V is TRBV28, with a possible D match to TRBD1 (5 bases). CDR3 length: 15 residues. V was cut by 7 bases and J by 0 bases, with 10 bases left in between. Germline CDR1 and CDR2: MDHEN and SYDVKM. CDR3 sequence: CASNTDSSGANVLTF. Written as DNA, the CDR3 is TGTGCCAGCAACACAGACAGCTCTGGGGCCAACGTCCTGACTTTC.

The chain is built from TRBV2 and TRBJ2-7; D possibly corresponds to TRBD2 (5 bases). Trimming cost V 5 bases and J 2 bases, with 16 bases left between them. Germline V CDR1 and CDR2: SNHLY, FYNNEI. This CDR3 has 15 residues. The CDR3 region has the DNA TGTGCCAGCAGTCCCATGAGGGCCTCCACCTACGAGCAGTACTTC. This translates into CASSPMRASTYEQYF.

The genes are TRBV4-2 and TRBJ1-1, with TRBD1 identical over 7 bases. Germline CDR1 and CDR2: LGHNA and YNFKEQ. This CDR3 has 14 amino acids. After removal of 3 bases from V and 0 bases from J, the junction contained 1 base not matched to a gene. The DNA of the CDR3 is TGTGCCAGCAGCCACGGACAGGTGAACACTGAAGCTTTCTTT. This sequence encodes CASSHGQVNTEAFF.

V gene TRBV9 combines with J gene TRBJ2-6, with D hard to call. CDR3 length: 15 residues. The V end lost 4 bases, the J end lost 1 base, and 9 bases lay between the germline ends. Looked up from germline, CDR1 is SGDLS and CDR2 is YYNGEE. CDR3 sequence reads: CASSSFQSGANVLTF. DNA for the CDR3: TGTGCCAGCAGCTCCTTCCAGTCTGGGGCCAACGTCCTGACTTTC.

The chain joins TRBV28 to TRBJ2-2; tentatively, D is TRBD1 (6 bases). V shed 7 bases and J shed 4 bases, with 19 bases lying between them. CDR3 size: 16 residues. Germline assignment: CDR1 MDHEN and CDR2 SYDVKM. The CDR3 spells CASNPGSGRGTGELFF. CDR3 bases: TGTGCCAGCAACCCCGGGTCCGGCAGGGGCACCGGGGAGCTGTTTTTT.

This sequence joins TRBV7-2 and TRBJ2-7; D may be TRBD1 (5 bases). CDR3 length: 18 amino acids. The V and J ends lost 5 bases and 4 bases respectively, with 27 bases between them. Germline CDR1 SGHTA, CDR2 FQGNSA. CDR3 loop: CASSARGLTYGLTYEQYF. As DNA, the CDR3 is TGTGCCAGCAGCGCTAGGGGTCTAACTTATGGGTTGACTTACGAGCAGTACTTC.